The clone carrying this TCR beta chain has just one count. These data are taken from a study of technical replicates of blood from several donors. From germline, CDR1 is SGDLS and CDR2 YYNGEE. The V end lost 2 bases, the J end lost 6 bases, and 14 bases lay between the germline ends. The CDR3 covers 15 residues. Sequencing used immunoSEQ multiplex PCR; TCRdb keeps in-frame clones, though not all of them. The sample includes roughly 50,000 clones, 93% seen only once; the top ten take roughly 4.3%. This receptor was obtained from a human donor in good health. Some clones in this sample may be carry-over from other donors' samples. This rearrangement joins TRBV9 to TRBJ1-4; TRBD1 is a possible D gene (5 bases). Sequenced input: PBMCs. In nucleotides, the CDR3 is TGTGCCAGCAGCGTCGTTGCAGGGAGGGATGAAAAACTGTTTTTT. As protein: CASSVVAGRDEKLFF.